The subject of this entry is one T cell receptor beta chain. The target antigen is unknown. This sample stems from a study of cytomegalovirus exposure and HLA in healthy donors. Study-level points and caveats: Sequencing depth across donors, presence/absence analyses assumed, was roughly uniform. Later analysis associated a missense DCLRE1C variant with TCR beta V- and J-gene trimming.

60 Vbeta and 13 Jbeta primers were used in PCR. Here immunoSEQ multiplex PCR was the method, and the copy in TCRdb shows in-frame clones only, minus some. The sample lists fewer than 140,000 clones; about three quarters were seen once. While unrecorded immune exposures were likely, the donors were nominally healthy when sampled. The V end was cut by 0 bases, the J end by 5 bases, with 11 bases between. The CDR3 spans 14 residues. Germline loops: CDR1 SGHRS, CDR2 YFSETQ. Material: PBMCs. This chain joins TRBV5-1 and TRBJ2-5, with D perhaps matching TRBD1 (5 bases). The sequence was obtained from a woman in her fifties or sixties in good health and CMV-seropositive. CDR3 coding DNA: TGCGCCAGCAGCTTGGAAGGGGTTGAGGAGACCCAGTACTTC. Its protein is CASSLEGVEETQYF.